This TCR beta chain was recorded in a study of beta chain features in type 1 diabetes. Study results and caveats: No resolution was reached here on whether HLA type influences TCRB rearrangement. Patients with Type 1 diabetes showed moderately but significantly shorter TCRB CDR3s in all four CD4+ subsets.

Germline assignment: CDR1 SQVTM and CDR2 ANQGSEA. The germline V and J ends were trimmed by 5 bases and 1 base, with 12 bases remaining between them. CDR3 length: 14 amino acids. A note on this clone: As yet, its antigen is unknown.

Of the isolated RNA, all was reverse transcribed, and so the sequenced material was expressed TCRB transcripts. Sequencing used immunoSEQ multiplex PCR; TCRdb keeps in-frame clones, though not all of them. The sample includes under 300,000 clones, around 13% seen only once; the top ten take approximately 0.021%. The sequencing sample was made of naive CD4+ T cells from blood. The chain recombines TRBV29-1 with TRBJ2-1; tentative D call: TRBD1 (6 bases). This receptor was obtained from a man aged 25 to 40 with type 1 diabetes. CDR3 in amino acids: CSVPDRLSYNEQFF. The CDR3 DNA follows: TGCAGCGTTCCTGACAGGCTATCCTACAATGAGCAGTTCTTC.